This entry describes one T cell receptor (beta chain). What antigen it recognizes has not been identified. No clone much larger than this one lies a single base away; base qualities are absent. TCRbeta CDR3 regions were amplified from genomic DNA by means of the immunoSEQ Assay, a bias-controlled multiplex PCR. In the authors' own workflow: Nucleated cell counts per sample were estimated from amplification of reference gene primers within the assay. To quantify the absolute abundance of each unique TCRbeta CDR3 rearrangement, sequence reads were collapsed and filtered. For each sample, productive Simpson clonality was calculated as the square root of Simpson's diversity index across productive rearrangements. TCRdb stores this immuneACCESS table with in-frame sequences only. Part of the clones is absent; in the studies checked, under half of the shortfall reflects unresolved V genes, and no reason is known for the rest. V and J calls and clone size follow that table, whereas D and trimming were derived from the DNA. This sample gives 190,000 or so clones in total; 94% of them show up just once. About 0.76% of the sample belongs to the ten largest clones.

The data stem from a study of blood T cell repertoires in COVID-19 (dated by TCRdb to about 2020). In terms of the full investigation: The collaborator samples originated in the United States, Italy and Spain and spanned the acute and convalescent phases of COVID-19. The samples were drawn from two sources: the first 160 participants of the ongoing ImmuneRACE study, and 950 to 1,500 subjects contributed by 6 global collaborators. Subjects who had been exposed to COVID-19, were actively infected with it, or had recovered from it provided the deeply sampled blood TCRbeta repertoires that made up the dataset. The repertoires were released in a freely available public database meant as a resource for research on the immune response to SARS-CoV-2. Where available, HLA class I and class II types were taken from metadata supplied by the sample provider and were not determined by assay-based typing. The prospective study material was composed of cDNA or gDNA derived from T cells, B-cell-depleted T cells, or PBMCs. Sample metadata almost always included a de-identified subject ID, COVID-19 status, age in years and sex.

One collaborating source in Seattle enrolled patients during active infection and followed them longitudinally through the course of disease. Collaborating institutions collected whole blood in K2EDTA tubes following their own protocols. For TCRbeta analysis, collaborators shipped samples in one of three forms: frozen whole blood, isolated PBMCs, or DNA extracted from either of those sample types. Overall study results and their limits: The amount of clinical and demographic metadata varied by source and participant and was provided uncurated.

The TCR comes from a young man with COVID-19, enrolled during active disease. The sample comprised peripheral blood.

CDR3 region: CASRLRGETQYF. DNA sequence: TGTGCAAGTCGCTTAAGAGGGGAGACCCAGTACTTC. The chain joins TRBV12-2 to TRBJ2-5; the D call TRBD2 from the table was never checked on the DNA. TRBV12-2 is listed as a pseudogene. The CDR3 contains 12 residues, cysteine and phenylalanine counted. Of all the DNA, just the CDR3 is kept, 36 bases in frame from base 1.